These 2 T cell receptor beta chains came from one sample sequenced in a study of CD8+ T cells in alopecia areata. RNA was isolated and reverse transcribed to cDNA, the sequencing template. Clones were sequenced by immunoSEQ multiplex PCR, and TCRdb holds only the in-frame ones, with some missing. The sample has 250,000 to 350,000 clones, about 60% seen once. The treatment was: oral pan-JAK inhibitor, 5-10 mg twice daily. Sample: CD4+ T cells sorted from blood, taken around week 53, from a patient treated with tofacitinib. The receptors originated from a human donor with alopecia areata.

The table lists this clone with a few counts. The V gene is TRBV7-9, the J gene TRBJ1-2, with 7 nucleotides matching TRBD1. There are 14 residues in the CDR3. V trimming: 6 bases; J trimming: 0 bases; junction bases outside the gene matches: 4. Per the germline V gene, CDR1 is SEHNR and CDR2 is FQNEAQ (reference sequence). The CDR3 region is CASRSGTANYGYTF. The CDR3 DNA reads as TGTGCCAGCAGATCCGGGACAGCTAACTATGGCTACACCTTC.

This sequence joins TRBV19 and TRBJ2-3; no clear D gene. CDR1 is LNHDA and CDR2 is SQIVND in the germline V gene (reference sequence). Deletions cut 10 bases from V and 1 base from J, with 3 bases between. CDR3 size: 10 residues. The CDR3 DNA sequence: TGTGCCACCGGCACAGATACGCAGTATTTT. This codes for CATGTDTQYF.